The rows below give T cell receptor beta chains drawn from one sample of a study of T cells in Graves' hyperthyroidism and ophthalmopathy. TCRdb re-derived calls from the multiplex PCR reads in MiXCR, one entry per CDR3 protein. The sample shows a few hundred thousand distinct CDR3 sequences, about a sixth of them seen only once. Sequencing was carried out using blood. The receptors stem from a woman aged 30 to 39 with Graves' hyperthyroidism. CDR3s include the opening cysteine and the closing phenylalanine or tryptophan. The order of the fields is D gene, V gene, clone size, CDR3 length, J gene, CDR3 DNA, CDR3 protein. A D gene is named only where the DNA matches it firmly. Some rows have no size entry. The others give once, few or many, or a class for an expanded clone.

>-|TRBV27|-|14|TRBJ2-1
TGTGTCAGCGCGCGGGAAAGCTCCTACAATGAGCAGTTCTTC
CVSARESSYNEQFF
>TRBD1|TRBV12-3/TRBV12-4|few|14|TRBJ1-4
TGTGCCAGCAGCCGGGGACAGAGCCCCGAAAAACTGTTTTTT
CASSRGQSPEKLFF
>-|TRBV2|many|13|TRBJ2-7
TGTGCCAGCAGTGTATCAGGAGTCTACGAGCAGTACTTC
CASSVSGVYEQYF
>-|TRBV7-9|many|12|TRBJ1-2
TGTGCCAGCAGCTCAGACGGCCCTGACTACACCTTC
CASSSDGPDYTF
>-|TRBV6-1|few|12|TRBJ1-2
TGTGCCAGTTTTACAGGAAACTATGGCTACACCTTC
CASFTGNYGYTF
>TRBD1|TRBV15|few|15|TRBJ1-5
TGTGCCACCAGGGAGGACAGGGTCCGGGATCAGCCCCAGCATTTT
CATREDRVRDQPQHF
>-|TRBV29-1|many|17|TRBJ2-7
TGCAGCGTTGGTGGGGACGGGATTGGGCGTCGCAACTACGAGCAGTACTTC
CSVGGDGIGRRNYEQYF
>TRBD2|TRBV18|-|15|TRBJ2-7
TGTGCCAGCTCACCGGGACTAGCGGGTTTCGACGAGCAGTACTTC
CASSPGLAGFDEQYF
>-|TRBV28|many|14|TRBJ1-1
TGTGCCAGCATTGAGCGGGGGGGGAACACTGAAGCTTTCTTT
CASIERGGNTEAFF
>TRBD2|TRBV27|many|18|TRBJ2-1
TGTGCCAGCAGTTCAATGGGGACTAGCGGAATACCAAACAATGAGCAGTTCTTC
CASSSMGTSGIPNNEQFF
>TRBD2|TRBV28|-|14|TRBJ2-2
TGTGCCAGCAGAAGTAGCGGGAGGGCCGGGGAGCTGTTTTTT
CASRSSGRAGELFF
>-|TRBV7-9|-|15|TRBJ1-2
TGTGCCAGCAGCTTAACGCAGGATATGGACTATGGCTACACCTTC
CASSLTQDMDYGYTF
>TRBD1|TRBV10-3|-|18|TRBJ2-6
TGTGCCATCAGAGGAACCGGGACAGGGTCAACTGGGGCCAACGTCCTGACTTTC
CAIRGTGTGSTGANVLTF
>-|TRBV6-1|many|14|TRBJ2-7
TGTGCCAGTACAGGGGGAGCGGGAGCGAACGAGCAGTACTTC
CASTGGAGANEQYF
>TRBD2|TRBV7-8|many|17|TRBJ2-7
TGTGCCAGCAGCTTAGAGCGAAGCGGCGGGGGGGCCTACGAGCAGTACTTC
CASSLERSGGGAYEQYF
>-|TRBV2|many|15|TRBJ2-1
TGTGCCAGCAAGCTCCCGGGAGAGTCCTACAATGAGCAGTTCTTC
CASKLPGESYNEQFF
>-|TRBV4-1|many|14|TRBJ2-7
TGCGCCAGCAGCCAAGATGGTTCAGGGGTCGAGCAGTACTTC
CASSQDGSGVEQYF
>TRBD1|TRBV30|many|18|TRBJ2-5
TGTGCCTGGAGTGTACCGCCATGGGGACAGGGCTACCAAGAGACCCAGTACTTC
CAWSVPPWGQGYQETQYF
>-|TRBV27|many|14|TRBJ2-7
TGTGCCAGCAGTCCTGGGACTGCCTACTACGAGCAGTACTTC
CASSPGTAYYEQYF
>-|TRBV15|-|16|TRBJ2-7
TGTGCCACCAGCAGAGATCCTGACAGAAGAGTATCGGAGCAGTACTTC
CATSRDPDRRVSEQYF
>TRBD1|TRBV18|-|15|TRBJ2-5
TGTGCCAGCTCACCGACGTGGGACAGGGAACGGACGCAGTACTTC
CASSPTWDRERTQYF
>-|TRBV28|many|13|TRBJ1-2
TGTGCCAGCAGTTTACGGGCGGTAACTGGCTACACCTTC
CASSLRAVTGYTF
>TRBD2|TRBV12-3/TRBV12-4|-|15|TRBJ2-7
TGTGCCAGCAGTTTCTGGGCTAGCGGCCTCTACGAGCAGTACTTC
CASSFWASGLYEQYF
>-|TRBV11-1|many|16|TRBJ2-1
TGTGCCAGCAGCTTAGGGCGGATCGGTACCTACAATGAGCAGTTCTTC
CASSLGRIGTYNEQFF
>-|TRBV5-4|-|15|TRBJ2-3
TGTGCCAGCAGCTTTTATGTGGATAGCACAGATACGCAGTATTTT
CASSFYVDSTDTQYF
>-|TRBV7-9|many|15|TRBJ2-3
TGTGCCAGCAGCCTGCCCCAAGGATTCACAGATACGCAGTATTTT
CASSLPQGFTDTQYF
>TRBD1|TRBV28|many|19|TRBJ1-2
TGTGCCAGCAGTTCCCCACTGTCATCGGGACAGGGGCCCCCATATGGCTACACCTTC
CASSSPLSSGQGPPYGYTF
>-|TRBV5-1|many|13|TRBJ1-5
TGCGCCAGCAGCTTGGAAGGGGTTCAGCCCCAGCATTTT
CASSLEGVQPQHF
>TRBD1|TRBV6-2/TRBV6-3|few|20|TRBJ2-7
TGTGCCAGCAGTTACCCATCATGGGGGACAGGGGTCGTCGGGTCCTTCGAGCAGTACTTC
CASSYPSWGTGVVGSFEQYF
>TRBD2|TRBV9|many|15|TRBJ2-1
TGTGCCAGCAGCGTCTTGTGGGAGGGCCGCAATGAGCAGTTCTTC
CASSVLWEGRNEQFF
>-|TRBV11-2|-|15|TRBJ2-2
TGTGCCAGCAGCTACCAGGTTTCCCGGGCCGGGGAGCTGTTTTTT
CASSYQVSRAGELFF
>TRBD1|TRBV6-2/TRBV6-3|few|17|TRBJ2-1
TGTGCCAGCAGTTACTTCGGACAGGAGAGCTCCTACAATGAGCAGTTCTTC
CASSYFGQESSYNEQFF
>TRBD2|TRBV6-2/TRBV6-3|-|16|TRBJ2-3
TGTGCCAGCAGTTATCTAGCGGGAGGGAGGTCAGATACGCAGTATTTT
CASSYLAGGRSDTQYF
>TRBD2|TRBV7-2|many|19|TRBJ2-1
TGTGCCAGCAGCCCCTCCCCCGGGACTAGCGGAAACACCTACAATGAGCAGTTCTTC
CASSPSPGTSGNTYNEQFF
>TRBD1|TRBV5-5|-|15|TRBJ2-7
TGTGCCAGCAGCATAGCCCCGGGACAGGGGGCCGAGCAGTACTTC
CASSIAPGQGAEQYF
>-|TRBV18|many|13|TRBJ1-1
TGTGCCAGCTCAGGGGAGGGGCGCACTGAAGCTTTCTTT
CASSGEGRTEAFF
>TRBD2|TRBV9|-|16|TRBJ2-5
TGTGCCAGCAGCGTCGAGGGGGGACTAGAAGGAGAGACCCAGTACTTC
CASSVEGGLEGETQYF
>TRBD2|TRBV27|-|17|TRBJ2-7
TGTGCCAGCAGTAAACTGAGGCTAGCGGGAGGAATCCACGAGCAGTACTTC
CASSKLRLAGGIHEQYF
>-|TRBV20-1|-|16|TRBJ2-2
TGCAGTGCTAGAACTCTGAGTAGAGGTGACACCGGGGAGCTGTTTTTT
CSARTLSRGDTGELFF
>TRBD2|TRBV20-1|many|17|TRBJ2-5
TGCAGTGCTAGAGCCCCCAATAGCGGGAGGTTCGGAGAGACCCAGTACTTC
CSARAPNSGRFGETQYF
>TRBD2|TRBV29-1|few|18|TRBJ2-7
TGCAGCGTGGAAGGAGTGACTAGCGGGAGTGAAAGGACCTACGAGCAGTACTTC
CSVEGVTSGSERTYEQYF
>-|TRBV29-1|-|11|TRBJ2-7
TGCAGCGTTGTTCGCCCCCCCGAGCAGTACTTC
CSVVRPPEQYF
>TRBD2|TRBV20-1|-|15|TRBJ2-5
TGCAGTGCCCGGACAGGGCCGGGGCTAGCGGGAGACCCGTACTTC
CSARTGPGLAGDPYF
>-|TRBV6-2/TRBV6-3|few|14|TRBJ2-7
TGTGCCAGCAGTTACGGGGCTGGCAACTACGAGCAGTACTTC
CASSYGAGNYEQYF
>TRBD1|TRBV12-3/TRBV12-4|many|15|TRBJ1-1
TGTGCCAGCAGTTCGACCGGACAGGGGGACACTGAAGCTTTCTTT
CASSSTGQGDTEAFF
>-|TRBV2|many|15|TRBJ2-7
TGTGCCAGCAGTGTCGGTAGCGGTGAATCCTACGAGCAGTACTTC
CASSVGSGESYEQYF
>-|TRBV5-6|many|12|TRBJ1-1
TGTGCCAGCAGCTTGTACGCTATTGAAGCTTTCTTT
CASSLYAIEAFF
>-|TRBV5-6|few|15|TRBJ1-2
TGTGCCAGCAGGCCCGGGACCTTTTTTCCCTATGGCTACACCTTC
CASRPGTFFPYGYTF
>TRBD1|TRBV7-9|-|12|TRBJ2-5
TGTGCCAGCAGTGTAGGGACAGTACCCCAGTACTTC
CASSVGTVPQYF
>TRBD1|TRBV6-1|-|15|TRBJ2-1
TGTGCCAGCAGTAACCGGGACAGGGCCTACAATGAGCAGTTCTTC
CASSNRDRAYNEQFF
>TRBD1|TRBV18|many|15|TRBJ2-3
TGTGCCAGCTCAAGGCTGACAGGGGACACAGATACGCAGTATTTT
CASSRLTGDTDTQYF
>-|TRBV29-1|-|13|TRBJ2-5
TGCAGCGTTGCAGGGGGGAACCAAGAGACCCAGTACTTC
CSVAGGNQETQYF
>-|TRBV20-1|-|15|TRBJ1-6
TGCAGTGCTCTCCGGATGGGGGTCGATAATTCACCCCTCCACTTT
CSALRMGVDNSPLHF